This TCR beta chain was identified during a study of blood T cell repertoires in COVID-19. Overall study context: T cells, B-cell-depleted T cells, or PBMCs provided the cDNA or gDNA that served as material.

This CDR3 is 14 amino acids long. Germline trimming cut 4 bases from V and 4 bases from J; bases unmatched to any gene: 3. The germline CDR1 and CDR2 sequences are KGHDR and SFDVKD. Study processing details: Nucleated cell counts were estimated from reference gene primer amplification. Only in-frame clones appear in the TCRdb table, and some are missing; sequencing was by immunoSEQ multiplex PCR. D and trimming were read from the DNA, whereas the V and J calls and clone size are those reported in that table. This sample has about 130,000 clones, with 85% found just once. Sequencing was done on a sample of peripheral blood. The TCR comes from a man older than 75 with active or convalescent COVID-19. The rearrangement links TRBV24-1 to TRBJ1-2; 9 nucleotides line up with TRBD1. The CDR3 DNA sequence: TGTGCCACCAGTGAGGGACAGGGACCCTATGGCTACACCTTC. Protein product: CATSEGQGPYGYTF.